The 10 T cell receptor beta chains in this list originate from one sample, sequenced in a study of cytomegalovirus exposure and HLA in healthy donors. Profiled with immunoSEQ multiplex PCR; TCRdb holds only in-frame clones, not every one. Altogether roughly 150,000 clones are present, 90% to 97% being singletons, with the ten largest covering roughly 1%. The sample taken for sequencing was PBMCs. All receptors derive from a woman aged 18-30 years in good health and CMV-seronegative.

The chain employs TRBV6-5 and TRBJ1-1, with unresolved D. Trimming cost V 0 bases and J 7 bases, with 6 bases left between them. The CDR3 covers 12 residues. Germline V gene sequence: CDR1 MNHEY, CDR2 SVGAGI. CDR3 region: CASSYSVGEAFF. CDR3 coding DNA: TGTGCCAGCAGTTACTCCGTCGGTGAAGCTTTCTTT.

This clone occurred once. CDR3: CASSPASGGVYEQYF. Here the CDR3 DNA reads TGTGCCAGCTCGCCTGCTAGCGGGGGTGTCTACGAGCAGTACTTC. The V call is TRBV18, the J call TRBJ2-7; the match to TRBD2 covers 10 bases. V lost 6 bases, J lost 3 bases, and 8 bases stayed unmatched. The CDR3 loop spans 15 amino acids. Germline values: CDR1 KGHSH, CDR2 LQKENI. Full variable domain (remainder filled in from reference TRBV18 and TRBJ2-7): NAGVMQNPRHLVRRRGQEARLRCSPMKGHSHVYWYRQLPEEGLKFMVYLQKENIIDESGMPKERFSAEFPKEGPSILRIQQVVRGDSAAYFCASSPASGGVYEQYFGPGTRLTVT.

The gene calls are TRBV7-3 and TRBJ1-1, with D tentatively TRBD1 (5 bases). The CDR3 has 16 residues. V lost 5 bases, J lost 3 bases, and 19 bases lay in between. CDR1 is SGHTA, CDR2 FQGTGA, per germline. CDR3 coding DNA: TGTGCCAGCAGCCCCCCGGGACTCCGTGGACACACTGAAGCTTTCTTT. Protein sequence: CASSPPGLRGHTEAFF.

The chain recombines TRBV6-1 with TRBJ2-3; D remains ambiguous. Trimming took 1 base from V and 5 from J, leaving 13 bases between them. Germline assignment: CDR1 MNHNS and CDR2 SASEGT. This CDR3 is built from 15 residues. The CDR3 loop is CASSEGGSTLDTQYF. The CDR3, as DNA: TGTGCCAGCAGTGAAGGCGGTAGTACGTTAGATACGCAGTATTTT.

The J gene is TRBJ1-6, the V gene TRBV30; 10 bases fit TRBD1. The junction had 9 bases not matched to a gene; V was cut back by 4 bases and J by 3 bases. The CDR3 covers 17 residues. In germline, CDR1 is GTSNPN, CDR2 SVGIG (reference sequence). The CDR3 coding sequence is TGTGCCTGGAACGTAGGACAGGGGGTCGTCTATAATTCACCCCTCCACTTT. This sequence encodes CAWNVGQGVVYNSPLHF. Full variable domain (remainder filled in from reference TRBV30 and TRBJ1-6): SQTIHQWPATLVQPVGSPLSLECTVEGTSNPNLYWYRQAAGRGLQLLFYSVGIGQISSEVPQNLSASRPQDRQFILSSKKLLLSDSGFYLCAWNVGQGVVYNSPLHFGNGTRLTVT.

This clone came up a few times. The chain is built from TRBV6-6 and TRBJ2-1; 8 bases agree with TRBD1. The ends lost 5 bases at V and 10 bases at J; junction bases unmatched: 16. The CDR3 has 16 amino acids. Per the germline V gene, CDR1 is MNHNY and CDR2 is SVGAGI (reference sequence). CDR3 sequence (DNA): TGTGCCAGCAGTCAAGGACAGGGCCTTCAGTATGGGGAGCAGTTCTTC. As protein: CASSQGQGLQYGEQFF.

This rearrangement joins TRBV27 to TRBJ1-2, with 7 bases matching TRBD1. The CDR3 contains 12 residues. The V segment lost 4 bases and the J segment 8 bases; nucleotides outside the gene matches: 4. Germline CDR1 and CDR2: MNHEY and SMNVEV (reference sequence). The CDR3 bases are TGTGCCAGCAGTTCGACAGGGTGGGGCTACACCTTC. Its translation is CASSSTGWGYTF.

The chain links TRBV19 to TRBJ1-6; 8 nucleotides match TRBD1. The CDR3 has 17 residues. Germline CDR1 reads LNHDA; CDR2 reads SQIVND (reference sequence). The V segment lost 5 bases and the J segment 0 bases; nucleotides outside the gene matches: 6. This chain's CDR3 is CASSRAGGDSYNSPLHF. DNA of the CDR3: TGTGCCAGTAGTCGTGCAGGGGGCGACTCCTATAATTCACCCCTCCACTTT.

This chain joins TRBV14 and TRBJ2-7; the D gene is possibly TRBD2 (5 bases). V was cut by 5 bases and J by 4 bases, with 12 bases left in between. Germline values: CDR1 SGHDN, CDR2 FVKESK. The CDR3 covers 13 residues. The CDR3 coding sequence is TGTGCCAGCAGCGCAGCGGTCATGTACGAGCAGTACTTC. Its translation is CASSAAVMYEQYF.

J is TRBJ1-4 and V is TRBV27; TRBD1 agrees at 11 bases. Trimming removed 2 bases from V and 7 bases from J; junction bases left unmatched: 3. There are 15 residues in the CDR3. Germline CDR1 and CDR2: MNHEY and SMNVEV (reference sequence). The CDR3, as DNA: TGTGCCAGCAGTTTAAGGACAGGGGGCGGTGAAAAACTGTTTTTT. Protein sequence: CASSLRTGGGEKLFF.